Each of the 21 T cell receptor beta chains below was sequenced from the same sample in a study of control samples from healthy donors and cancer patients. Assay: immunoSEQ multiplex PCR; the TCRdb copy retains only in-frame clones and omits some. The sample consists of some 150,000 clones, about nine tenths of them appearing once. The source material was blood. These receptors came from a man aged 25-45 years in good health.

The chain links TRBV10-3 to TRBJ2-7; 7 bases line up with TRBD1. Germline CDR1 reads ENHRY; CDR2 reads SYGVKD. The CDR3 runs to 13 residues. The V gene end was trimmed by 6 bases and the J gene end by 2 bases; junction bases not matched to a gene: 4. CDR3 region: CAIRGQLAYEQYF. The CDR3 DNA follows: TGTGCCATCAGGGGACAGTTAGCCTACGAGCAGTACTTC.

The chain uses TRBV24-1 and TRBJ2-3, with 8 bases lining up with TRBD2. The CDR3 spans 15 residues. Trimming took 5 bases from V and 6 from J; bases not matched to a gene: 9. Per the germline V gene, CDR1 is KGHDR and CDR2 is SFDVKD. CDR3 protein: CATSGTGGPADTQYF. DNA of the CDR3: TGTGCCACCAGTGGGACGGGGGGGCCTGCCGATACGCAGTATTTT.

The V call is TRBV29-1, the J call TRBJ1-1, with D perhaps matching TRBD1 (5 bases). This CDR3 is 10 amino acids long. V was pared by 7 bases and J by 10 bases, with 13 bases between. Germline V gene lookup returns CDR1 SQVTM and CDR2 ANQGSEA. For the CDR3, the DNA is TGCAGCGCTGGAGGGGTGGGAGCTTTCTTT. Its translation is CSAGGVGAFF. Using reference TRBV29-1 and TRBJ1-1 for the parts outside the CDR3, the full variable domain is SAVISQKPSRDICQRGTSLTIQCQVDSQVTMMFWYRQQPGQSLTLIATANQGSEATYESGFVIDKFPISRPNLTFSTLTVSNMSPEDSSIYLCSAGGVGAFFGQGTRLTVV.

The chain combines TRBV7-9 with TRBJ1-4; D gene ambiguous. CDR1 is SEHNR and CDR2 is FQNEAQ in the germline V gene (reference sequence). The V and J ends lost 5 bases and 2 bases respectively, with 15 bases between them. The CDR3 has 16 residues. CDR3 in amino acids: CASSATQDGTNEKLFF. CDR3 coding DNA: TGTGCCAGCAGCGCGACCCAGGATGGGACTAATGAAAAACTGTTTTTT.

This chain connects TRBV24-1 to TRBJ2-3, with D uncertain. Looked up from germline, CDR1 is KGHDR and CDR2 is SFDVKD. V was shortened by 2 bases and J by 4 bases, with 9 bases between the two germline ends. The CDR3 is 14 residues long. The CDR3 here is CATSDYGLADTQYF. The CDR3 nucleotides read TGTGCCACCAGTGATTATGGGCTCGCAGATACGCAGTATTTT.

The chain uses TRBV11-3 and TRBJ2-7, with TRBD2 identical over 11 bases. The CDR3 length is 15 residues. Germline lookup yields CDR1 SGHNT and CDR2 YENEEA. With V trimmed by 5 bases and J by 9 bases, 12 bases remained unmatched. CDR3 sequence: CASSRGSTSGSWQYF. In DNA, the CDR3 is TGTGCCAGCAGCCGAGGTAGTACTAGCGGGAGTTGGCAGTACTTC.

The rearrangement joins TRBV27 to TRBJ2-1; 7 bases line up with TRBD2. The V segment lost 3 bases and the J segment 4 bases; nucleotides outside the gene matches: 6. The CDR3 is 15 amino acids. Germline lookup yields CDR1 MNHEY and CDR2 SMNVEV (reference sequence). The CDR3 DNA reads TGTGCCAGCAGTTTCCGGGCTAGCGGATACAATGAGCAGTTCTTC. The encoded protein is CASSFRASGYNEQFF.

The chain links TRBV9 to TRBJ1-4; TRBD1 matches at 10 bases. The CDR3 runs 15 residues. Germline CDR1 reads SGDLS; CDR2 reads YYNGEE. Trimming cost V 3 bases and J 8 bases; bases outside gene matches: 7. The CDR3 DNA follows: TGTGCCAGCAGCGCCAGACAGGGGGCAGGGGAAAAACTGTTTTTT. Translation gives CASSARQGAGEKLFF.

The gene calls are TRBV19 and TRBJ1-5; D is uncertain. Between the trimmed V and J ends, which lost 3 bases and 0 bases, there was a span of 15 bases. CDR3 length: 17 amino acids. Germline V lookup: CDR1 LNHDA, CDR2 SQIVND (reference sequence). The CDR3 is CASSILVREYSNQPQHF. In DNA form, the CDR3 reads TGTGCCAGTAGTATTCTTGTTCGAGAGTATAGCAATCAGCCCCAGCATTTT.

A single count supports this clone. The gene calls are TRBV19 and TRBJ1-6; weak D call: TRBD1 (5 bases). Trimming took 2 bases from V and 8 from J, leaving 22 bases between them. This CDR3 is 18 amino acids long. The germline V gene encodes CDR1 LNHDA and CDR2 SQIVND (reference sequence). The CDR3, as DNA: TGTGCCAGTAGTATAAGGCAGCGAAGGACAAGTGAAGATTCACCCCTCCACTTT. Amino acid sequence: CASSIRQRRTSEDSPLHF.

V is TRBV24-1 and J is TRBJ2-1, with a possible D match to TRBD2 (6 bases). The germline gives CDR1 KGHDR, CDR2 SFDVKD. CDR3 size: 16 residues. The V gene lost 0 bases and the J gene lost 4 bases, with 12 bases spanning the gap. DNA for the CDR3: TGTGCCACCAGTGATTTGGCACTAGCCTCATACAATGAGCAGTTCTTC. Translation: CATSDLALASYNEQFF.

The genes are TRBV7-2 and TRBJ1-2; a possible D gene is TRBD1 (5 bases). The CDR3 length is 15 residues. Trimming shortened V by 0 bases and J by 4 bases, and 12 bases separated the two germline ends. Germline CDR1 and CDR2: SGHTA and FQGNSA. Here the CDR3 DNA reads TGTGCCAGCAGCTTAGCGCTTGGGACTTCCTATGGCTACACCTTC. Translation: CASSLALGTSYGYTF.

The CDR3 nucleotides are TGTGCCAGCAGCCCAAGGTTCCAGGGTGAGCACTATGGCTACACCTTC. The encoded protein is CASSPRFQGEHYGYTF. J is TRBJ1-2 and V is TRBV5-8; D is possibly TRBD1 (5 bases). The CDR3 loop spans 16 amino acids. V was trimmed by 4 bases and J by 3 bases, leaving 19 bases between them. Germline V gene data show CDR1 as SGHTS and CDR2 as YDEGEE.

This chain connects TRBV18 to TRBJ1-4; 8 bases map to TRBD1. The length of the CDR3 is 15 residues. Germline-derived CDR1 and CDR2 are KGHSH and LQKENI. The J segment lost 7 bases and the V segment lost 3 bases, leaving 7 bases of the junction unmatched. CDR3 DNA sequence: TGTGCCAGCTCACCCACACAGGGGGTCGGTGAAAAACTGTTTTTT. Translating gives CASSPTQGVGEKLFF.

The chain joins TRBV28 to TRBJ2-2, with D possibly TRBD1 on 6 matching bases. Between the trimmed V and J ends, which lost 3 bases and 7 bases, there was a span of 15 bases. CDR1 MDHEN and CDR2 SYDVKM come from the germline V gene. The length of the CDR3 is 15 residues. CDR3 DNA sequence: TGTGCCAGCAGTTTGGCCGGGACAAAAAGCGGGGAGCTGTTTTTT. Translating gives CASSLAGTKSGELFF.

This clone has only a few counts. This chain connects TRBV5-1 to TRBJ1-2, with D possibly being TRBD1 (5 bases). The germline V gene has CDR1 SGHRS and CDR2 YFSETQ. Trimming removed 2 bases at V and 8 bases at J, with 13 bases between. The CDR3 spans 13 residues. Here the CDR3 reads CASSFKGTSGYTF. In DNA form, the CDR3 reads TGCGCCAGCAGCTTTAAGGGGACGAGCGGCTACACCTTC.

This clone has a count of ten or more. In DNA, the CDR3 is TGTGCCAGCAGTGAAGGCGACGCCGGCGAGCAGTACTTC. Its translation is CASSEGDAGEQYF. V and J are TRBV6-1 and TRBJ2-7; no definite D call. The CDR3 consists of 13 residues. V dropped 1 base and J dropped 6 bases, with 10 bases sitting between them. Looked up from germline, CDR1 is MNHNS and CDR2 is SASEGT.

This chain connects TRBV11-1 to TRBJ2-4, with TRBD2 identical over 8 bases. With 3 bases clipped from V and 7 bases from J, the junction kept 11 bases outside the gene matches. Germline V lookup: CDR1 SGHAT, CDR2 FQDESV (reference sequence). The CDR3 runs to 16 residues. CDR3 protein: CASSLSSGTSRNIQYF. For the CDR3, the DNA is TGTGCCAGCAGCTTGAGCTCCGGGACTAGTCGGAACATTCAGTACTTC. Together with reference TRBV11-1 and TRBJ2-4, the CDR3 gives the full variable domain: EAEVAQSPRYKITEKSQAVAFWCDPISGHATLYWYRQILGQGPELLVQFQDESVVDDSQLPKDRFSAERLKGVDSTLKIQPAELGDSAMYLCASSLSSGTSRNIQYFGAGTRLSVL.

This clone is a singleton in its sample. The chain couples TRBV14 to TRBJ2-4, with 8 bases aligning to TRBD2. The CDR3 extends over 13 amino acids. V gave up 2 bases and J gave up 13 bases; unmatched junction bases: 7. Germline values: CDR1 SGHDN, CDR2 FVKESK. CDR3 DNA sequence: TGTGCCAGCAGCCAATCTCCGGGGGGGGTCCAGTACTTC. Translated: CASSQSPGGVQYF.

This chain uses TRBV5-1 with TRBJ2-3; 10 bases fit TRBD2. This CDR3 contains 16 residues. Germline trimming cut 3 bases from V and 0 bases from J; bases unmatched to any gene: 4. Germline V gene sequence: CDR1 SGHRS, CDR2 YFSETQ. The CDR3 sequence is CASSWLAGDSTDTQYF. In DNA, the CDR3 is TGCGCCAGCAGCTGGCTAGCGGGGGATAGCACAGATACGCAGTATTTT.

The chain is built from TRBV5-1 and TRBJ1-2, with 9 positions matching TRBD1. Germline CDR1 reads SGHRS; CDR2 reads YFSETQ. V lost 3 bases, J lost 8 bases, and 8 bases stayed unmatched. The CDR3 contains 14 residues. The CDR3 sequence is CASSSPGQGGGYTF. The CDR3, as DNA: TGCGCCAGCAGCTCCCCGGGACAGGGAGGAGGCTACACCTTC.